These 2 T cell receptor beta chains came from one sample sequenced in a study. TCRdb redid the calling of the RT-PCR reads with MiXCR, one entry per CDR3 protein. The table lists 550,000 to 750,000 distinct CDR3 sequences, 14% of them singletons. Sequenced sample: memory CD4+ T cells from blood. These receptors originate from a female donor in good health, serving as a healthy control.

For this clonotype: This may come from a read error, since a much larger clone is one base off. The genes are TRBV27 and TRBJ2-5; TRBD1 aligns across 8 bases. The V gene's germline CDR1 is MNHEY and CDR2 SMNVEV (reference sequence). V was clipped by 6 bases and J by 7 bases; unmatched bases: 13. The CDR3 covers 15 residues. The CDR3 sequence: CASSPPGQAQGTQYF. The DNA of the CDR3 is TGTGCCAGCAGCCCCCCGGGACAGGCCCAGGGGACCCAGTACTTC.

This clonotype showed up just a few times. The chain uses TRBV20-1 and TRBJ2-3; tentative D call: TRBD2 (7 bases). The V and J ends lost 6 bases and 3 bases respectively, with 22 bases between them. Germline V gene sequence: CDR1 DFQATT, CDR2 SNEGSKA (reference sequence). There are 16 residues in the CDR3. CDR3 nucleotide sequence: TGCAGTGCCAGGAGGGGGAGGGCCTTTTCGACAGATACGCAGTATTTT. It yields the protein CSARRGRAFSTDTQYF.